The 26 T cell receptor beta chains given below trace back to one sample, sequenced in a study of blood T cell repertoires in COVID-19 (dated by TCRdb to 2020 to 2021). The library was prepared using the immunoSEQ multiplex PCR assay. In its TCRdb copy, this immuneACCESS table keeps in-frame sequences only and misses some clones. Where compared with another copy, unresolved V genes explain less than half of these, and the others have no known cause. This sample gives 380,000 or so clones in total; about 87% of them show up just once. 1% to 1.5% of the sample is in the top ten clones. Sequenced material: PBMCs or T cells enriched from blood (not recorded which). The receptor source for this set is a man under 40 who had recovered from COVID-19.

The CDR3 region is CASRRLQSNTEAFF. Written as DNA, the CDR3 is TGCGCCAGCAGGAGACTTCAATCCAACACTGAAGCTTTCTTT. The chain recombines TRBV5-1 with TRBJ1-1; D is ambiguous. The germline CDR1 and CDR2 sequences are SGHRS and YFSETQ. V was shortened by 5 bases and J by 2 bases, with 13 bases between the two germline ends. The CDR3 consists of 14 residues.

V gene TRBV7-8 combines with J gene TRBJ2-5; D call uncertain. CDR3 length: 13 amino acids. Germline CDR1 SGHVS, CDR2 FQNEAQ. Deletions cut 5 bases from V and 3 bases from J, with 10 bases between. The CDR3 DNA reads as TGTGCCAGCAGCCGGGCTCACGAAGAGACCCAGTACTTC. Translating gives CASSRAHEETQYF.

The genes are TRBV6-5 and TRBJ1-2; D might be TRBD1 (6 bases). CDR1 MNHEY and CDR2 SVGAGI come from the germline V gene. The CDR3 runs 15 residues. V shed 5 bases and J shed 8 bases, with 21 bases lying between them. CDR3 nucleotides: TGTGCCAGCAGTAATTCACAGGGAGGGATTGCAGGCTACACCTTC. It encodes CASSNSQGGIAGYTF.

This clone was observed a single time. This chain uses TRBV3-1 (or the pseudogene TRBV3-2) with TRBJ1-5; tentatively, D is TRBD1 (5 bases). V lost 1 base to trimming and J lost 2 bases, with 9 bases between them. Germline V gene sequence: CDR1 LGHDT, CDR2 YNNKEL (reference sequence). This CDR3 spans 15 amino acids. The CDR3 loop is CASSQGRVGNQPQHF. CDR3 nucleotides: TGTGCCAGCAGCCAAGGCAGGGTGGGCAATCAGCCCCAGCATTTT.

The chain uses TRBV19 and TRBJ1-3; D unresolved. Trimming took off 5 bases at V and 0 bases at J, with 11 bases between the two ends. The germline CDR1 and CDR2 sequences are LNHDA and SQIVND (reference sequence). CDR3 length equals 15 residues. As DNA, the CDR3 is TGTGCCAGTAGTCGAAACAGTTACTCTGGAAACACCATATATTTT. Encoded protein: CASSRNSYSGNTIYF.

J is TRBJ1-3 and V is TRBV7-2; D gene unclear. Germline values: CDR1 SGHTA, CDR2 FQGNSA. The V gene lost 3 bases and the J gene lost 2 bases, with 11 bases spanning the gap. The CDR3 loop spans 15 amino acids. CDR3 nucleotides: TGTGCCAGCAGCTTGGTCGGGGTGGCTGGAAACACCATATATTTT. Residues: CASSLVGVAGNTIYF.

This chain links TRBV5-1 with TRBJ1-3; tentative D call: TRBD1 (5 bases). The CDR3 totals 15 residues. Looked up from germline, CDR1 is SGHRS and CDR2 is YFSETQ. V lost 2 bases and J lost 2, with 11 bases in between. The CDR3 here is CASSFGGGPGNTIYF. Here the CDR3 DNA reads TGCGCCAGCAGCTTCGGGGGAGGGCCTGGAAACACCATATATTTT.

V and J are TRBV11-2 and TRBJ2-2; 10 bases are a match to TRBD1. CDR3 length: 16 amino acids. CDR1 and CDR2 (germline): SGHAT, FQNNGV. After removal of 2 bases from V and 3 bases from J, the junction contained 3 bases not matched to a gene. CDR3 bases: TGTGCCAGCAGCTTACGGGACAGGGGATACACCGGGGAGCTGTTTTTT. Protein: CASSLRDRGYTGELFF.

This chain connects TRBV4-1 to TRBJ2-7, with a possible D match to TRBD2 (7 bases). Trimming left V 4 bases short and J 6 bases short, with 16 bases between. Germline V CDR1 and CDR2: MGHRA, YSYEKL. The CDR3 consists of 14 residues. The CDR3 protein is CASSPQGLIPEQYF. CDR3 bases: TGCGCCAGCAGCCCACAGGGACTAATCCCCGAGCAGTACTTC.

The rearrangement links TRBV11-1 to TRBJ1-4; no definite D call. This CDR3 comprises 13 residues. V shed 1 base and J shed 5 bases, with 5 bases lying between them. Germline V lookup: CDR1 SGHAT, CDR2 FQDESV (reference sequence). The CDR3 region is CASSLGGNEKLFF. CDR3 bases: TGTGCCAGCAGCTTAGGCGGGAATGAAAAACTGTTTTTT.

The V and J genes are TRBV27 and TRBJ1-2; no clear D gene. CDR1 is MNHEY and CDR2 is SMNVEV in the germline V gene (reference sequence). The CDR3 covers 13 residues. Trimming removed 3 bases from V and 0 bases from J, with 5 bases in between. The CDR3 reads CASSFFSNYGYTF. CDR3 DNA: TGTGCCAGCAGTTTTTTCTCTAACTATGGCTACACCTTC.

The genes are TRBV18 and TRBJ1-1; D remains unclear. Trimming stripped 3 bases from V and 3 bases from J, with 14 bases between. Germline CDR1 reads KGHSH; CDR2 reads LQKENI. The CDR3 covers 15 residues. As DNA, the CDR3 is TGTGCCAGCTCACCTCTAGGAGGGCTCGACACTGAAGCTTTCTTT. Translation gives CASSPLGGLDTEAFF. The variable domain in full, completed from reference TRBV18 and TRBJ1-1, reads NAGVMQNPRHLVRRRGQEARLRCSPMKGHSHVYWYRQLPEEGLKFMVYLQKENIIDESGMPKERFSAEFPKEGPSILRIQQVVRGDSAAYFCASSPLGGLDTEAFFGQGTRLTVV.

The chain joins TRBV21-1 to TRBJ2-3; the table calls TRBD1, which could not be checked here. TRBV21-1 is shown as a pseudogene. The CDR3 totals 16 residues. The CDR3 is CARKGTGLPNTDTQYF. As DNA, the CDR3 is TGTGCCAGGAAGGGGACAGGGCTCCCTAACACAGATACGCAGTATTTT.

The rearrangement links TRBV4-1 to TRBJ2-5; D not resolved. CDR3 length equals 14 residues. Looked up from germline, CDR1 is MGHRA and CDR2 is YSYEKL. V dropped 1 base and J dropped 2 bases, with 8 bases sitting between them. The CDR3 protein is CASSQVYLQETQYF. CDR3 coding DNA: TGCGCCAGCAGCCAAGTTTATTTACAAGAGACCCAGTACTTC.

This clone was found a few times. This chain links TRBV12-3 or TRBV12-4 with TRBJ2-2; 7 bases agree with TRBD2. The J segment lost 2 bases and the V segment lost 11 bases, leaving 2 bases of the junction unmatched. This CDR3 spans 12 amino acids. CDR3 in DNA: TGTGCCGGGAGGGTTAACACCGGGGAGCTGTTTTTT. Translating gives CAGRVNTGELFF.

The chain has TRBV12-5 and TRBJ1-1; tentative D call: TRBD1 (6 bases). There are 14 residues in the CDR3. Germline CDR1 is LGHNT and CDR2 is FRNRAP. V was trimmed by 5 bases and J by 1 base, leaving 11 bases between them. The CDR3 loop reads CASGQGMANTEAFF. In DNA, the CDR3 is TGTGCTAGTGGTCAGGGGATGGCGAACACTGAAGCTTTCTTT.

The chain recombines TRBV27 with TRBJ1-1; D gene uncertain. Trimming shortened V by 6 bases and J by 4 bases, and 21 bases separated the two germline ends. The CDR3 has 16 amino acids. Per germline, CDR1 MNHEY and CDR2 SMNVEV (reference sequence). In nucleotides, the CDR3 is TGTGCCAGCAGCCGAGCTTACGGGGAGGCGGGCACTGAAGCTTTCTTT. It encodes CASSRAYGEAGTEAFF.

V is TRBV27 and J is TRBJ1-2, with D tentatively TRBD1 (5 bases). CDR1 and CDR2 from the germline V gene are MNHEY and SMNVEV (reference sequence). Trimming removed 0 bases at V and 1 base at J, with 9 bases between. The CDR3 has 15 residues. The CDR3 loop reads CASSLSKGRNYGYTF. DNA for the CDR3: TGTGCCAGCAGTTTATCGAAGGGGCGTAACTATGGCTACACCTTC.

V is TRBV5-1 and J is TRBJ2-3, with D maybe TRBD1 (5 bases). This CDR3 spans 16 amino acids. V lost 8 bases to trimming and J lost 4 bases, with 23 bases between them. The germline V gene encodes CDR1 SGHRS and CDR2 YFSETQ. The CDR3 protein is CASTRFEGVGADTQYF. The DNA of the CDR3 is TGCGCCAGTACCAGGTTTGAAGGGGTAGGCGCAGATACGCAGTATTTT.

The CDR3 reads CAISESIGRANYGYTF. The CDR3 DNA reads as TGTGCCATCAGTGAGTCGATCGGGAGAGCTAACTATGGCTACACCTTC. The chain couples TRBV10-3 to TRBJ1-2; D gene uncertain. V gave up 0 bases and J gave up 0 bases, with 11 bases separating them. The CDR3 is 16 amino acids. The germline gives CDR1 ENHRY, CDR2 SYGVKD.

The chain joins TRBV7-2 to TRBJ1-6; D gene ambiguous. Trimming pared 4 bases from V and 6 bases from J, leaving 13 bases between. The length of the CDR3 is 15 residues. Germline V lookup: CDR1 SGHTA, CDR2 FQGNSA. The CDR3 is CASSSQSGPNSPLHF. In DNA, the CDR3 is TGTGCCAGCAGCTCGCAAAGTGGGCCTAATTCACCCCTCCACTTT.

The table lists this clone with a count of one. The chain uses TRBV6-5 and TRBJ2-7; 10 bases fit TRBD1. V shed 8 bases and J 9 bases; nucleotides not matched to a gene: 16. CDR1 is MNHEY and CDR2 is SVGAGI in the germline V gene. CDR3 length: 15 amino acids. The CDR3 DNA is TGTGCCAGCGCAAGGGGACAGGGGCAAAATGCTGGGCAGTACTTC. It codes for CASARGQGQNAGQYF.

The J gene is TRBJ1-3, the V gene TRBV7-9; a possible D gene is TRBD1 (6 bases). V lost 1 base and J 4 bases, leaving 17 bases between the germline ends. Germline V gene sequence: CDR1 SEHNR, CDR2 FQNEAQ (reference sequence). This CDR3 is 17 amino acids long. Here the CDR3 DNA reads TGTGCCAGCAGCTTAGAGGAGGACGGGCAGGGGGGAAACACCATATATTTT. Its protein is CASSLEEDGQGGNTIYF.

J is TRBJ2-2 and V is TRBV4-1; possibly TRBD1 for D (6 bases). The CDR3 length is 12 residues. Per germline, CDR1 MGHRA and CDR2 YSYEKL. Trimming shortened V by 11 bases and J by 1 base, and 8 bases separated the two germline ends. CDR3 region: CAVQGNTGELFF. CDR3 DNA sequence: TGCGCCGTACAGGGGAACACCGGGGAGCTGTTTTTT.

This clone was recorded only once. This same CDR3 is encoded by further DNA sequences in the sample. V and J are TRBV20-1 and TRBJ1-4; tentatively, D is TRBD1 (5 bases). CDR3 length: 11 amino acids. The V gene's germline CDR1 is DFQATT and CDR2 SNEGSKA (reference sequence). Trimming took 6 bases from V and 8 from J, leaving 10 bases between them. The DNA of the CDR3 is TGCAGTGCCCCTCGGGGGGAAAAACTGTTTTTT. Protein: CSAPRGEKLFF.

The chain is built from TRBV13 and TRBJ2-7; TRBD1 agrees at 8 bases. The trim removed 5 bases at V and 2 bases at J, leaving 5 bases unmatched. Germline CDR1 is PRHDT and CDR2 is FYEKMQ (reference sequence). This CDR3 comprises 14 residues. CDR3 in amino acids: CASSPQQGAYEQYF. Here the CDR3 DNA reads TGTGCCAGCAGCCCGCAACAGGGGGCCTACGAGCAGTACTTC.